The clone carrying this T cell receptor (beta chain) was seen many times. Its specificity is not known. The data were obtained in a study of identical twins. Overall study findings and caveats: Where beta out-of-frame sequences were concerned, excess twin sharing was weaker. Models predicted too little out-of-frame TCR alpha sharing in monozygotic twins. The presence of invariant MAIT and iNKT cells could partly confound analyses of zero-insertion sequences.

Trimming left V 2 bases short and J 5 bases short, with 10 bases between. The length of the CDR3 is 12 residues. Germline loops: CDR1 SQVTM, CDR2 ANQGSEA. Template switching added a universal primer binding site, and final cDNA carried unique molecular identifiers. TCRdb re-derived calls from the 5' RACE reads in MiXCR, one entry per CDR3 protein. The sample includes roughly 690,000 distinct CDR3 sequences, 5.5% to 7.5% of them seen just once. Sequences were obtained from naive T cells sorted from blood. This TCR was recovered from a man aged 18 to 29 in good health. The chain carries TRBV29-1 and TRBJ2-7, with a weak D call TRBD1 (6 bases). CDR3 sequence (DNA): TGCAGCGTTGAACAGGGGACCAACGAGCAGTACTTC. The encoded protein is CSVEQGTNEQYF.